This entry features one TCR beta chain sequence. CDR3 length: 17 amino acids. Germline V CDR1 and CDR2: SEHNR, FQNEAQ (reference sequence). V was trimmed by 5 bases and J by 3 bases, leaving 20 bases between them. This sample was taken from a study of cytomegalovirus exposure and HLA in healthy donors. Study details: An analysis done earlier identified 120 million or so unique TCR beta sequences from around 180 million T cells.

The PCR employed 60 Vbeta primers together with 13 Jbeta primers. TCRdb's copy holds only in-frame clones and misses some; the assay was immunoSEQ multiplex PCR. The table lists some 150,000 clones, 76% of them singletons. This TCR came from a female donor in good health and CMV-seronegative. The sample consisted of PBMCs. V is TRBV7-9 and J is TRBJ2-1; perhaps TRBD2 as D (6 bases). Written as DNA, the CDR3 is TGTGCCAGCAGCCCTCGACTAGTTCGAGGCTTCTACAATGAGCAGTTCTTC. Amino acid sequence: CASSPRLVRGFYNEQFF.